This TCR beta chain was sequenced in a study of T cell repertoires in cytomegalovirus infection. Study context: Matching HLA type and CMV infection were both indicated by public TCR beta signatures.

One entry per CDR3 protein results from TCRdb running MiXCR on the reads. The sample shows about 180,000 distinct CDR3 sequences, about an eighth of them seen only once. General study points: The study found HLA-C-restricted CMV-specific TCR beta clonotypes dominating the ex vivo response. Public TCR beta family frequency separated CMV-and-HLA carriers, including in an independent cohort.

This clonotype was seen repeatedly, ten times or more. Its antigen is as yet unknown. CDR1 and CDR2 from the germline V gene are SGHTA and FQGNSA. The CDR3 has 14 amino acids. With V trimmed by 5 bases and J by 1 base, 5 bases remained unmatched. This receptor was identified in a human donor in good health (CMV status not recorded). Some clones in this sample may be carry-over from other donors' samples. Material for sequencing was PBMCs. This chain uses TRBV7-2 with TRBJ2-7, with 7 nucleotides matching TRBD1. This CDR3 reads CASSHPGGSYEQYF. DNA of the CDR3: TGTGCCAGCAGCCATCCAGGGGGATCCTACGAGCAGTACTTC.